The rows below give T cell receptor beta chains drawn from one sample of a study of beta chain features in type 1 diabetes. Libraries were prepared by immunoSEQ multiplex PCR; TCRdb keeps only in-frame clonotypes and omits some of them. The data hold about 330,000 clones, with approximately 10% observed a single time. The sequencing sample was made of naive CD4+ T cells from blood. Receptors originate from a woman younger than 45 in good health. The CDR3 runs from the conserved cysteine through the conserved F or W. Each record gives: V gene, D gene, J gene, CDR3 protein. D genes are given only for firm matches.

TRBV14,.,TRBJ2-3,CASSQRVLDTQYF
TRBV6-5,TRBD1,TRBJ1-5,CASSTGTVNQPQHF
TRBV10-3,.,TRBJ2-1,CAIGQGGAYNEQFF
TRBV27,.,TRBJ2-7,CASSIEGGEQYF
TRBV4-3,.,TRBJ2-5,CASSQELPTSQYF
TRBV15,.,TRBJ1-1,CATSRAPPGVNTEAFF
TRBV27,.,TRBJ1-4,CASSSRSLPATNEKLFF
TRBV6-5,TRBD2,TRBJ2-7,CASSYGRTSGNEQYF
TRBV6-1,.,TRBJ2-7,CASSDVVTSYEQYF
TRBV29-1,.,TRBJ2-2,CSVEGGVTGELFF
TRBV18,.,TRBJ1-4,CASSPGERGKLFF
TRBV19,.,TRBJ2-3,CASIAASDSTDTQYF
TRBV4-3,TRBD2,TRBJ2-1,CASSQGGSLNEQFF
TRBV28,TRBD1,TRBJ2-5,CASSSDTGQGPNFLTQYF
TRBV11-2,TRBD2,TRBJ2-1,CASSYGSAGGRSEQFF
TRBV28,.,TRBJ2-5,CASSTPGQETQYF
TRBV29-1,TRBD2,TRBJ2-3,CSAYPPTSGIPLGSTDTQYF
TRBV28,.,TRBJ2-1,CAARGAGTYNEQFF
TRBV27,TRBD2,TRBJ2-7,CASRPQRGGYDEQYF
TRBV27,TRBD2,TRBJ2-7,CASSLGLAGTNPYEQYF
TRBV7-9,.,TRBJ2-7,CASSLQGLDYEQYF
TRBV28,.,TRBJ1-1,CASSLQTGVAFF
TRBV6-6,TRBD1,TRBJ2-4,CASRRQGPKNIQYF
TRBV12-5,.,TRBJ2-1,CASGLSDKPYNEQFF
TRBV18,TRBD1,TRBJ1-1,CASSRDSRNTEAFF
TRBV11-1,.,TRBJ2-1,CASSLDFASLYNEQFF
TRBV2,.,TRBJ1-5,CASSIQGINQPQHF
TRBV30,TRBD1,TRBJ1-3,CAWSEQGIGGNTIYF
TRBV6-1,.,TRBJ2-7,CASRAGPGYEQYF
TRBV4-3,TRBD2,TRBJ2-7,CASSHSGAGGASYEQYF
TRBV7-2,.,TRBJ1-5,CASSLAQGLPQHF